This T cell receptor (beta chain) was recorded in a study of T cells in Graves' hyperthyroidism and ophthalmopathy. Study information: Peripheral blood collection took place at initial diagnosis, before any treatment.

The CDR3 has 12 residues. Germline V gene sequence: CDR1 SQVTM, CDR2 ANQGSEA. V shed 8 bases and J shed 3 bases, with 13 bases lying between them. What was amplified from RNA transcripts were TCR beta CDR3 regions. When the TCR CDR3 underwent first-round RT-PCR, the HTBI primer set was used. MiXCR, applied by TCRdb to the multiplex PCR reads, yields one record per CDR3 protein. This table holds 750,000 to 950,000 distinct CDR3 sequences, approximately 40% found once. The J gene is TRBJ1-2, the V gene TRBV29-1; no reliable D call. The TCR originated in a man between 18 and 35 years old with Graves' hyperthyroidism. Sequenced input: blood. CDR3 residues: CSSQTRDYGYTF. DNA of the CDR3: TGCAGCAGCCAGACCCGGGACTATGGCTACACCTTC.